This entry lists 2 T cell receptor beta chains sequenced from one sample in a study of blood T cell repertoires in COVID-19 (dated by TCRdb to about 2020). The method was the immunoSEQ multiplex PCR assay. The clones in this table, taken by TCRdb from immuneACCESS, are in-frame only. Not every clone is retained; where verified, under half of the shortfall comes from an unresolved V gene, and the cause of the rest is unknown. The sample data list roughly 200,000 clones, and roughly 88% of these were observed just once. The top ten hold about 13% of the sample. Source material: peripheral blood. These TCRs come from a human donor in a cohort sampled during active COVID-19.

The J gene is TRBJ1-5, the V gene TRBV19; TRBD1 matches at 10 bases. This CDR3 region has 14 residues. Losses at the gene ends were 6 bases for V and 6 bases for J; bases not matched to a gene: 5. The germline CDR1 and CDR2 sequences are LNHDA and SQIVND (reference sequence). The CDR3 sequence is CASRKTGGSQPQHF. In DNA form, the CDR3 reads TGTGCCAGTAGAAAGACAGGGGGCTCTCAGCCCCAGCATTTT.

The genes are TRBV7-8 and TRBJ2-6, with D unresolved. Trimming left V 5 bases short and J 0 bases short, with 17 bases between. Germline CDR1 is SGHVS and CDR2 is FQNEAQ. The CDR3 has 18 residues. The chain's CDR3 is CASSTKRQLSSGANVLTF. Here the CDR3 DNA reads TGTGCCAGCAGCACAAAACGACAACTTAGCTCTGGGGCCAACGTCCTGACTTTC.